The rows below give T cell receptor beta chains drawn from one sample of a study of shared clonotypes between healthy human individuals. This table comes from immunoSEQ multiplex PCR, and its TCRdb copy is limited to in-frame clones, with some not included. The table shows 950,000 to 1,300,000 clones, with 65% to 80% occurring only once. The sequenced sample was memory CD4+ T cells sorted from blood. The receptor set was obtained from a man younger than 35 in good health. Each CDR3 is given with its conserved first and last residue. The order of the fields is clone size, V gene, D gene, J gene, CDR3 DNA, CDR3 protein. D genes are given only for firm matches. Not every row has a clone size; where given, it reads once, few, many or a size class.

size: NA
V: TRBV29-1
D: NA
J: TRBJ2-3
DNA: TGCAGCGTTGAAAAAGCGGCGGATACGCAGTATTTT
CDR3: CSVEKAADTQYF

size: NA
V: TRBV5-6
D: TRBD1
J: TRBJ2-7
DNA: TGTGCCAGCAGCTCCCGGGACAGGGGACCCTACGAGCAGTACTTC
CDR3: CASSSRDRGPYEQYF

size: NA
V: TRBV6-1
D: NA
J: TRBJ2-3
DNA: TGTGCCAGCAGTCGCACAGATACGCAGTATTTT
CDR3: CASSRTDTQYF

size: NA
V: TRBV5-5
D: NA
J: TRBJ1-2
DNA: TGTGCCAGCAGCGGGCTAGGCCAGGGGCTTTATGGCTACACCTTC
CDR3: CASSGLGQGLYGYTF

size: NA
V: TRBV6-1
D: NA
J: TRBJ1-2
DNA: TGTGCCAGCACCGTAGACCTGAACCCCCTCTATGGCTACACCTTC
CDR3: CASTVDLNPLYGYTF

size: NA
V: TRBV5-5
D: TRBD1
J: TRBJ1-1
DNA: TGTGCCAGCAGCCCCCATCCGGGGACAGCGAACACTGAAGCTTTCTTT
CDR3: CASSPHPGTANTEAFF

size: NA
V: TRBV25-1
D: TRBD1
J: TRBJ1-2
DNA: TGTGCCAGCAGTGATAAGACAGGGGTCGACGGCTACACCTTC
CDR3: CASSDKTGVDGYTF

size: NA
V: TRBV7-6
D: TRBD1
J: TRBJ1-4
DNA: TGTGCCAGCAGCTTAGCATGGACAGGGGGCGCGGCTAATGAAAAACTGTTTTTT
CDR3: CASSLAWTGGAANEKLFF

size: NA
V: TRBV2
D: TRBD1
J: TRBJ1-2
DNA: TGTGCCAGCAGTGAACAGGGGGACTATGGCTACACCTTC
CDR3: CASSEQGDYGYTF

size: many
V: TRBV30
D: NA
J: TRBJ1-6
DNA: TGTGCCTGGGGGACCGGGGGGGATAATTCACCCCTCCACTTT
CDR3: CAWGTGGDNSPLHF

size: few
V: TRBV7-8
D: TRBD2
J: TRBJ2-2
DNA: TGTGCCAGCACCAGCGGGGCTAGCAGAGGCACCGGGGAGCTGTTTTTT
CDR3: CASTSGASRGTGELFF

size: NA
V: TRBV19
D: TRBD2
J: TRBJ2-1
DNA: TGTGCCAGTCACCAAACGGGGGGGTCACATTCCTACAATGAGCAGTTCTTC
CDR3: CASHQTGGSHSYNEQFF

size: NA
V: TRBV2
D: TRBD1
J: TRBJ1-6
DNA: TGTGCCAGCAGCGCCAACAGGGGCCGAGGCGGGAATTCACCCCTCCACTTT
CDR3: CASSANRGRGGNSPLHF

size: NA
V: TRBV30
D: TRBD2
J: TRBJ2-7
DNA: TGTGCCTGGATCCCTCCCGGGACTAGCGGGAGCGGGTACGAGCAGTACTTC
CDR3: CAWIPPGTSGSGYEQYF

size: NA
V: TRBV27
D: NA
J: TRBJ2-7
DNA: TGTGCCAGCAGTCCTCCAACGGAACTCTTAGAGCAGTACTTC
CDR3: CASSPPTELLEQYF

size: NA
V: TRBV29-1
D: TRBD1
J: TRBJ1-1
DNA: TGCAGCGCTGGACAGGTTGAAGCTTTCTTT
CDR3: CSAGQVEAFF

size: few
V: TRBV9
D: TRBD2
J: TRBJ2-7
DNA: TGTGCCAGCAGCCCCCGGGGCGGGAGCTCCTACGAGCAGTACTTC
CDR3: CASSPRGGSSYEQYF